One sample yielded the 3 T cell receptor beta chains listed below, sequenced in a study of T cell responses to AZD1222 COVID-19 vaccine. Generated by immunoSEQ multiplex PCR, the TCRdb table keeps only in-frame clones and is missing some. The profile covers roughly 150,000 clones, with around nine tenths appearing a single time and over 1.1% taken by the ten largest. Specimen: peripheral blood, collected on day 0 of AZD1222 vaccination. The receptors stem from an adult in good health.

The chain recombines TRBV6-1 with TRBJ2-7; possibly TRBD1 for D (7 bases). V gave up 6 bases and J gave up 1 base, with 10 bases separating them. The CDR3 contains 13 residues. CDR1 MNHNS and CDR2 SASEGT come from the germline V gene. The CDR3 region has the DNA TGTGCCAGCAGCCAGGGGGGTTCCTACGAGCAGTACTTC. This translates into CASSQGGSYEQYF.

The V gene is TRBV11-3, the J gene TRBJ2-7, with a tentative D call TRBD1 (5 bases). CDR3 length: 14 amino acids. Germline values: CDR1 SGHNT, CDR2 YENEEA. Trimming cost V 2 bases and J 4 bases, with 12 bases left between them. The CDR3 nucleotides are TGTGCCAGCAGCTTAATGGACAAGAGTTACGAGCAGTACTTC. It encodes CASSLMDKSYEQYF.

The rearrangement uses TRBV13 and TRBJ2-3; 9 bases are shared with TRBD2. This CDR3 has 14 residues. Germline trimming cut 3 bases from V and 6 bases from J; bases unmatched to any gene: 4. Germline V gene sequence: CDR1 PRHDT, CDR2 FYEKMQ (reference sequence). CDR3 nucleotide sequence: TGTGCCAGCAGCTTGGCTAGCGGGGTGGATACGCAGTATTTT. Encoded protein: CASSLASGVDTQYF.